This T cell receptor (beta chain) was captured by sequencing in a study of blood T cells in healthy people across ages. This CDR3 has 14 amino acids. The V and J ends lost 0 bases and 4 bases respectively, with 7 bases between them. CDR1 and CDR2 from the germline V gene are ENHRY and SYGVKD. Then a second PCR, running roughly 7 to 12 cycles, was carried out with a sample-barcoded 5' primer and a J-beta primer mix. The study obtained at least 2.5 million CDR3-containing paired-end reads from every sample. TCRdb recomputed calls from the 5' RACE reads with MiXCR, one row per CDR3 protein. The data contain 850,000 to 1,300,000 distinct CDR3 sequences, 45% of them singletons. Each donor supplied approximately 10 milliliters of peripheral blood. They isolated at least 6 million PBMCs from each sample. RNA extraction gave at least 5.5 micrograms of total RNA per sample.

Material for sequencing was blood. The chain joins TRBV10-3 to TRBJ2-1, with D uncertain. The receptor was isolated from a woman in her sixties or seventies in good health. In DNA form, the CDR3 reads TGTGCCATCAGTGAGTCCCCACAGTACAATGAGCAGTTCTTC. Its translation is CAISESPQYNEQFF.